These T cell receptor beta chains were read from a single sample in a study of early T cells in non-severe SARS-CoV-2 infection. Via MiXCR, TCRdb re-called the 5' RACE reads, giving one row per CDR3 protein. Among some 80,000 distinct CDR3 sequences listed, approximately 12% were seen once. Sample: whole blood, taken at baseline. These receptors originate from an adult who was a healthcare worker with PCR-confirmed SARS-CoV-2 infection or an uninfected control (not recorded which). The donor label of this sample is uncertain. CDR3s include the opening cysteine and the closing phenylalanine or tryptophan. A D gene is named only where the DNA matches it firmly. The size of a clone is reported for some rows only, either as once, few or many, or as a class for expanded clones.

clone_size j_call d_call v_call cdr3_aa
- TRBJ1-2 - TRBV5-1 CASSPGGAYGYTF
- TRBJ1-2 - TRBV5-1 CASSQTGTNYGYTF
- TRBJ1-6 - TRBV6-5 CASMAGTRTYNSPLHF
few TRBJ2-1 - TRBV7-8 CASSLAGPTSSYNEQFF
- TRBJ1-2 - TRBV18 CASSPEGMLISTF
few TRBJ2-1 - TRBV5-6 CASSRLAGRAYNEQFF
- TRBJ2-7 - TRBV3-1 CASSQESTSYEQYF
- TRBJ2-7 TRBD1 TRBV28 CASSSDRAASYEQYF
- TRBJ2-2 - TRBV27 CASSFPYTGELFF
few TRBJ2-3 - TRBV7-2 CASSLFSRGSTDTQYF
- TRBJ1-3 TRBD1 TRBV12-3/TRBV12-4 CASSSSDRGGNTIYF
- TRBJ2-1 TRBD2 TRBV7-8 CASSVLAGYANEQFF
few TRBJ2-3 TRBD2 TRBV7-2 CASSLRGARLAGSTDTQYF
- TRBJ1-1 - TRBV5-1 CASSSGQPRGNTEAFF
few TRBJ2-2 TRBD2 TRBV9 CASSVVSSGGPGRELFF
many TRBJ1-1 - TRBV7-8 CASSFKNTEAFF
many TRBJ1-2 - TRBV7-6 CASSLSVSGGYTF
- TRBJ2-3 TRBD1 TRBV7-2 CASSLADRVIGDTQYF
- TRBJ2-7 - TRBV5-1 CASSLEGGGSHEQYF
few TRBJ2-1 TRBD2 TRBV20-1 CSARNPGGREQFF
many TRBJ2-3 - TRBV7-2 CASSLVPHLGTQYF
- TRBJ2-7 - TRBV7-9 CASSLALLREQYF
- TRBJ2-7 - TRBV7-9 CASSLFPAVNEQYF
- TRBJ2-1 - TRBV6-5 CASRARGVGSYNEQFF
few TRBJ2-3 - TRBV2 CASSEDHTPGDTQYF
- TRBJ1-4 - TRBV7-9 CASSSIRDGEKLFF
- TRBJ1-1 - TRBV29-1 CSGKREGITEAFF
many TRBJ2-7 TRBD1 TRBV2 CASGGQKLYEQYF
few TRBJ2-7 TRBD2 TRBV6-5 CASSYPTSGGAYEQYF
many TRBJ1-2 - TRBV3-1 CASSQDVDGDGYTF
few TRBJ2-1 - TRBV15 CATSREARDEQFF
many TRBJ2-3 TRBD2 TRBV6-1 CASSDLSGTTTDTQYF
many TRBJ2-5 TRBD2 TRBV7-3 CASSSRGRLIETQYF
- TRBJ2-2 - TRBV11-3 CASSSLANTGELFF
many TRBJ2-5 - TRBV7-2 CASSYRVQETQYF
few TRBJ2-5 - TRBV5-6 CASSLVASKETQYF
few TRBJ1-5 - TRBV3-1 CASSQVGTGRVYGNQPQHF
few TRBJ1-4 - TRBV6-5 CASSYQTAGSNEKLFF
- TRBJ2-5 - TRBV20-1 CSARGSRGETQYF
- TRBJ1-2 - TRBV29-1 CSAGVSSYGYTF
few TRBJ2-7 - TRBV7-8 CASRHLAGSYEQYF
- TRBJ1-1 - TRBV7-3 CASSVSVITEAFF
few TRBJ1-4 - TRBV5-6 CASSLGGGPNEKLFF
many TRBJ1-1 - TRBV12-3/TRBV12-4 CASSLGVGSEAFF
few TRBJ1-1 - TRBV6-6 CASSPQTGGSTEAFF
- TRBJ1-1 TRBD1 TRBV6-5 CASSPGQGRVYTEAFF
- TRBJ2-3 - TRBV24-1 CATSDSWTNPDTQYF
few TRBJ2-7 TRBD2 TRBV12-3/TRBV12-4 CASSFLQREPREQYF
many TRBJ2-7 TRBD2 TRBV20-1 CSARDPSGATYEQYF
many TRBJ2-5 - TRBV20-1 CSARVAGQETQYF
- TRBJ1-1 - TRBV11-1 CASSGSTEAFF
few TRBJ2-1 TRBD1 TRBV10-2 CASGGTGGIYEQFF
few TRBJ2-7 - TRBV6-2/TRBV6-3 CASRPDPYEQYF